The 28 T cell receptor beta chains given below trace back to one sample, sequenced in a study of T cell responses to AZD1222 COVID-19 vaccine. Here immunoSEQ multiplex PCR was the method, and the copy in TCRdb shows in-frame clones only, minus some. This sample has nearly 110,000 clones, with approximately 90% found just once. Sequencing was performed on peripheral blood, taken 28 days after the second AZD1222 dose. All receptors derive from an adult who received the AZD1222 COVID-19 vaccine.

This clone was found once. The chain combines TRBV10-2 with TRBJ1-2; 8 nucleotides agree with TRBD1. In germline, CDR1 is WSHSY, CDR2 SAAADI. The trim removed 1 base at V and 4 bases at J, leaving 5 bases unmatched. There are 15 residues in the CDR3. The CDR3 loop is CASSEFGQGGYGYTF. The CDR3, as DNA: TGCGCCAGCAGTGAGTTTGGACAGGGTGGCTATGGCTACACCTTC.

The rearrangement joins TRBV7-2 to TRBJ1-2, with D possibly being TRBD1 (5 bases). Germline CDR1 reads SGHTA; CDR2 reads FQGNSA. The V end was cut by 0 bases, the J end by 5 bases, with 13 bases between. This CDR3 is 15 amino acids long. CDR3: CASSLASPGPYGYTF. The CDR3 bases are TGTGCCAGCAGCTTAGCCTCGCCAGGGCCTTATGGCTACACCTTC.

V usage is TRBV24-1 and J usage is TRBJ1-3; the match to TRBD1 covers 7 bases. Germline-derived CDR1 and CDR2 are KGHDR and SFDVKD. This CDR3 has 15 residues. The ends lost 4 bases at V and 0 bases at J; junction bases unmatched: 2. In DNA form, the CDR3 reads TGTGCCACCAGTGACCGGGACAGCTCTGGAAACACCATATATTTT. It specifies CATSDRDSSGNTIYF.

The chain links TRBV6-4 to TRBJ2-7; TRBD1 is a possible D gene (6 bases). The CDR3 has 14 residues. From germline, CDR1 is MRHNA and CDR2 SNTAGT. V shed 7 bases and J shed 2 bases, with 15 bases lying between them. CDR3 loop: CASIHRDTTYEQYF. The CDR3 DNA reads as TGTGCCAGCATACACCGGGACACAACCTACGAGCAGTACTTC.

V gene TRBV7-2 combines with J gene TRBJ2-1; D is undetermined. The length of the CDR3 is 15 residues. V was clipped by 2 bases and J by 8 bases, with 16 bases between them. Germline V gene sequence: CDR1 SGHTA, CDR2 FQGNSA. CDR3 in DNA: TGTGCCAGCAGCTTATTTAAGACGAACTCGGATGAGCAGTTCTTC. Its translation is CASSLFKTNSDEQFF.

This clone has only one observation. CDR3 region: CSVRAGATEAFF. The CDR3 DNA follows: TGCAGCGTAAGGGCAGGGGCCACTGAAGCTTTCTTT. This sequence joins TRBV29-1 and TRBJ1-1; D may be TRBD1 (6 bases). The V gene lost 6 bases and the J gene lost 4 bases, with 12 bases spanning the gap. The CDR3 is made up of 12 amino acids. CDR1 and CDR2 from the germline V gene are SQVTM and ANQGSEA.

CDR3 sequence reads: CASSGSDRGRTNYGYTF. In DNA form, the CDR3 reads TGTGCCAGCAGTGGATCCGACAGGGGCAGGACTAACTATGGCTACACCTTC. The gene calls are TRBV6-6 and TRBJ1-2; 8 positions agree with TRBD1. Germline V lookup: CDR1 MNHNY, CDR2 SVGAGI (reference sequence). The CDR3 has 17 amino acids. The V and J ends lost 5 bases and 0 bases, in that order; junction bases with no gene match: 11.

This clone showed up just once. The CDR3 sequence: CASTRGDPRGTQYF. The CDR3 DNA reads as TGTGCCAGCACCAGGGGGGACCCGCGGGGGACCCAGTACTTC. The rearrangement joins TRBV6-5 to TRBJ2-5, with TRBD1 as a possible D gene (7 bases). In germline, CDR1 is MNHEY, CDR2 SVGAGI. The CDR3 is 14 amino acids. V shed 7 bases and J shed 7 bases, with 19 bases lying between them.

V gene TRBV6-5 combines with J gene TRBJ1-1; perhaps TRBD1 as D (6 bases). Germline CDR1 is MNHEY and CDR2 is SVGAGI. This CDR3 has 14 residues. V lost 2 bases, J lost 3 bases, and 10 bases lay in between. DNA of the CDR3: TGTGCCAGCAGTTACGAGGGGGAGGACACTGAAGCTTTCTTT. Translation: CASSYEGEDTEAFF.

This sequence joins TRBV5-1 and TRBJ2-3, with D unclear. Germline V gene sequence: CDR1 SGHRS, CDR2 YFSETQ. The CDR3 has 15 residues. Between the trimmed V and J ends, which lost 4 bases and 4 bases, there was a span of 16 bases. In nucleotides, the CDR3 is TGCGCCAGCAGCATCAACTCGCCCCCCGCAGATACGCAGTATTTT. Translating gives CASSINSPPADTQYF. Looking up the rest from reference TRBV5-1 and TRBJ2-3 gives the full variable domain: KAGVTQTPRYLIKTRGQQVTLSCSPISGHRSVSWYQQTPGQGLQFLFEYFSETQRNKGNFPGRFSGRQFSNSRSEMNVSTLELGDSALYLCASSINSPPADTQYFGPGTRLTVL.

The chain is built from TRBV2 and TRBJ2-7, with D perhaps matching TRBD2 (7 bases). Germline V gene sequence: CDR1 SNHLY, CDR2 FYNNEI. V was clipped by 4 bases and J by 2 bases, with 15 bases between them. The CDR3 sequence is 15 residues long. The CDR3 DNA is TGTGCCAGCAGTGGGTCCGGGGGGCCCGCCTACGAGCAGTACTTC. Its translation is CASSGSGGPAYEQYF.

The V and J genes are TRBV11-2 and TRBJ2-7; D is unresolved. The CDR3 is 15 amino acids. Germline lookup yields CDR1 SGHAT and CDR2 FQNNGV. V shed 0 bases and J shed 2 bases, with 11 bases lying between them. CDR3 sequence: CASSLDLGGPYEQYF. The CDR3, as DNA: TGTGCCAGCAGCTTAGATCTGGGCGGCCCCTACGAGCAGTACTTC.

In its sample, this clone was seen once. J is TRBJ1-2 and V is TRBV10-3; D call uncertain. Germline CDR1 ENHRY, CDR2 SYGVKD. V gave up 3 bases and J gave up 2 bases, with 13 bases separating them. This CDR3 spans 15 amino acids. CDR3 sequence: CAISEPSGINYGYTF. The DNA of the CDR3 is TGTGCCATCAGTGAACCGTCGGGGATAAACTATGGCTACACCTTC.

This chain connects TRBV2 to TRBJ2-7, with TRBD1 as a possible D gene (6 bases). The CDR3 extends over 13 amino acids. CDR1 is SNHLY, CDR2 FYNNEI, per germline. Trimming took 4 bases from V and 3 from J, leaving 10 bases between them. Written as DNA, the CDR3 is TGTGCCAGCAGTGTAAAGGGGGACTACGAGCAGTACTTC. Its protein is CASSVKGDYEQYF.

The CDR3 loop reads CASSDLGNEQFF. The DNA of the CDR3 is TGTGCCAGCAGCGATCTAGGGAATGAGCAGTTCTTC. The chain links TRBV5-4 to TRBJ2-1; unclear D gene. Trimming shortened V by 4 bases and J by 7 bases, and 9 bases separated the two germline ends. Germline CDR1 is SGHNT and CDR2 is YYREEE (reference sequence). This CDR3 spans 12 amino acids.

The CDR3 reads CASSPPAQGAPRDEQYF. CDR3 DNA sequence: TGCGCCAGCAGCCCCCCCGCCCAGGGGGCCCCGAGGGACGAGCAGTACTTC. The rearrangement uses TRBV5-1 and TRBJ2-7; the match to TRBD1 covers 8 bases. The germline V gene has CDR1 SGHRS and CDR2 YFSETQ. The CDR3 extends over 17 amino acids. The V gene end was trimmed by 4 bases and the J gene end by 5 bases; junction bases not matched to a gene: 17.

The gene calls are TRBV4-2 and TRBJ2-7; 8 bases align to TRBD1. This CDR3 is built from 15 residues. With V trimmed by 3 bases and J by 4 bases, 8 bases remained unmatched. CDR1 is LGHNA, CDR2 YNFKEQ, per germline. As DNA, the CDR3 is TGTGCCAGCAGCCATTTGGGACAGGCTAAATACGAGCAGTACTTC. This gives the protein CASSHLGQAKYEQYF.

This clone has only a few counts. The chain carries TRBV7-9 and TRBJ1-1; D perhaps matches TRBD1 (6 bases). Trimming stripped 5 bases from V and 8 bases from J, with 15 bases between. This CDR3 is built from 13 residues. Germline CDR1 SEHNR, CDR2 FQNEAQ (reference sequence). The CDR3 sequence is CASSPRTALEAFF. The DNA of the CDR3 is TGTGCCAGCAGCCCTCGGACAGCTTTGGAAGCTTTCTTT.

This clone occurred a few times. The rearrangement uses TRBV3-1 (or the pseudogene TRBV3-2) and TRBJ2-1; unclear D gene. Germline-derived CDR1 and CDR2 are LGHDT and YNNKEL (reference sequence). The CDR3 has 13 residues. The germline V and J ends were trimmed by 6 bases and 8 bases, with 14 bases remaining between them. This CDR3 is CASRAEGIDEQFF. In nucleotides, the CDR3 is TGTGCCAGCAGGGCTGAAGGGATCGATGAGCAGTTCTTC.

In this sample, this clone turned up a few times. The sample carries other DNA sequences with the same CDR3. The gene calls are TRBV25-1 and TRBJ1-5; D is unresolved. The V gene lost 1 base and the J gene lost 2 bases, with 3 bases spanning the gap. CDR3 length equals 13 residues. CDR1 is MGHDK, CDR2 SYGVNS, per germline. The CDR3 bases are TGTGCCAGCAGTGAATGGGGCAATCAGCCCCAGCATTTT. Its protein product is CASSEWGNQPQHF.

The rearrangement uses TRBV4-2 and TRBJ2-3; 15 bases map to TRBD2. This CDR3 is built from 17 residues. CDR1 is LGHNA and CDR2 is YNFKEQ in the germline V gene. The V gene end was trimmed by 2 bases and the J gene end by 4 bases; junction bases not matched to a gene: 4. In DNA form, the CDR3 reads TGTGCCAGCAGCCAACTAGGACTAGCGGGGGGGGCAGATACGCAGTATTTT. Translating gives CASSQLGLAGGADTQYF.

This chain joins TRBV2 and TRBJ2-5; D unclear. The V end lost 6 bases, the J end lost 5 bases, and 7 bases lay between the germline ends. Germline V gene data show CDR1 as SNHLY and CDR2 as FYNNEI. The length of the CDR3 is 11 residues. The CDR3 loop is CASRAEETQYF. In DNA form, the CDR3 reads TGTGCCAGCAGGGCTGAGGAGACCCAGTACTTC.

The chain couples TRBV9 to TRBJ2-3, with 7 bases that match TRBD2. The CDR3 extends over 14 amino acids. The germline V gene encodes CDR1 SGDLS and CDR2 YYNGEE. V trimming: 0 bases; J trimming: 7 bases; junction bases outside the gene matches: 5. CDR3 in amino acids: CASSVVGGGNTQYF. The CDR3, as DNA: TGTGCCAGCAGCGTAGTCGGCGGGGGTAATACGCAGTATTTT.

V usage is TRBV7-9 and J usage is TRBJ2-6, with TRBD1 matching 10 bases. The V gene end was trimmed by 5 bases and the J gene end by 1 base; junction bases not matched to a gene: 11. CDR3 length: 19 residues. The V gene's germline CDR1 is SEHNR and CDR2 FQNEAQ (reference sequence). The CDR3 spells CASSGGTGALKSGANVLTF. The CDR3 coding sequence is TGTGCCAGCAGCGGGGGGACAGGGGCTTTAAAGTCTGGGGCCAACGTCCTGACTTTC.

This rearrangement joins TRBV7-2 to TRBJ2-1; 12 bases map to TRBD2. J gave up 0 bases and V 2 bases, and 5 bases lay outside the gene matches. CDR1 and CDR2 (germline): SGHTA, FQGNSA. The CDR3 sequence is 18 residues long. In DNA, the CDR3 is TGTGCCAGCAGCTTATCTACTAGCGGGGGGAGCTCCTACAATGAGCAGTTCTTC. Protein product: CASSLSTSGGSSYNEQFF.

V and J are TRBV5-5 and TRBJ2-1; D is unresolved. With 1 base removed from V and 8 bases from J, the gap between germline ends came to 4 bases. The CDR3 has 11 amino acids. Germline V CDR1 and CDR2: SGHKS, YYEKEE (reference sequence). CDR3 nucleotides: TGTGCCAGCAGCTTGTTAGATGAGCAGTTCTTC. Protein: CASSLLDEQFF.

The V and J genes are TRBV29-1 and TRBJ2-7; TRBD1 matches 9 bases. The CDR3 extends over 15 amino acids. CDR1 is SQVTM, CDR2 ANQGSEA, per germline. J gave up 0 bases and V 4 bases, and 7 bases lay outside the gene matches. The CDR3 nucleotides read TGCAGCGTTGTAGGAGGGACAGGGTACTCCTACGAGCAGTACTTC. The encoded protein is CSVVGGTGYSYEQYF.

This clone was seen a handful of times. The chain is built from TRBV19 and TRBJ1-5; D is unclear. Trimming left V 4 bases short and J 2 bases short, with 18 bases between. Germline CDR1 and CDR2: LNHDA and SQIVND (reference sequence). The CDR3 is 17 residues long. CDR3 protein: CASSNPSGSLGNQPQHF. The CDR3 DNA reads TGTGCCAGTAGTAACCCCTCGGGCAGTCTGGGCAATCAGCCCCAGCATTTT. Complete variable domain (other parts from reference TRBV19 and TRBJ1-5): DGGITQSPKYLFRKEGQNVTLSCEQNLNHDAMYWYRQDPGQGLRLIYYSQIVNDFQKGDIAEGYSVSREKKESFPLTVTSAQKNPTAFYLCASSNPSGSLGNQPQHFGDGTRLSIL.